This passage covers 31 T cell receptor beta chains from one sample sequenced in a study of blood T cell repertoires in COVID-19. Profiled with immunoSEQ multiplex PCR; TCRdb holds only in-frame clones, not every one. The data hold 130,000 to 150,000 clones, with roughly nine tenths observed a single time. Specimen: peripheral blood. The origin of the receptors is a human donor in a cohort sampled during active COVID-19.

The chain is built from TRBV30 and TRBJ2-6; D gene unclear. The V and J ends lost 4 bases and 0 bases respectively, with 4 bases between them. The CDR3 covers 13 residues. CDR1 is GTSNPN, CDR2 SVGIG, per germline (reference sequence). The CDR3 bases are TGTGCCTGGACCATCTCTGGGGCCAACGTCCTGACTTTC. It specifies CAWTISGANVLTF.

This chain links TRBV7-2 with TRBJ2-7; 12 bases fit TRBD2. CDR3 length: 16 amino acids. Germline-derived CDR1 and CDR2 are SGHTA and FQGNSA. The ends lost 3 bases at V and 0 bases at J; junction bases unmatched: 3. CDR3 in DNA: TGTGCCAGCAGCTTGCTAGCGGGGGGGAGCTCCTACGAGCAGTACTTC. It is translated as CASSLLAGGSSYEQYF. Together with reference TRBV7-2 and TRBJ2-7, the CDR3 gives the full variable domain: GAGVSQSPSNKVTEKGKDVELRCDPISGHTALYWYRQSLGQGLEFLIYFQGNSAPDKSGLPSDRFSAERTGGSVSTLTIQRTQQEDSAVYLCASSLLAGGSSYEQYFGPGTRLTVT.

The chain carries TRBV20-1 and TRBJ1-1, with D perhaps matching TRBD1 (5 bases). V was shortened by 3 bases and J by 10 bases, with 9 bases between the two germline ends. The CDR3 loop spans 10 amino acids. Per germline, CDR1 DFQATT and CDR2 SNEGSKA (reference sequence). The CDR3 DNA sequence: TGCAGTGCTAGCGCAACAGGAGCTTTCTTT. It is translated as CSASATGAFF.

The V and J genes are TRBV7-9 and TRBJ1-1, with 7 bases lining up with TRBD1. The J segment lost 4 bases and the V segment lost 2 bases, leaving 1 base of the junction unmatched. CDR3 size: 13 residues. Looked up from germline, CDR1 is SEHNR and CDR2 is FQNEAQ (reference sequence). The CDR3 coding sequence is TGTGCCAGCAGCTTACGACAGGGCACTGAAGCTTTCTTT. Amino acid sequence: CASSLRQGTEAFF. The variable domain in full, completed from reference TRBV7-9 and TRBJ1-1, reads DTGVSQNPRHKITKRGQNVTFRCDPISEHNRLYWYRQTLGQGPEFLTYFQNEAQLEKSRLLSDRFSAERPKGSFSTLEIQRTEQGDSAMYLCASSLRQGTEAFFGQGTRLTVV.

The rearrangement joins TRBV28 to TRBJ1-4, with 7 bases fitting TRBD1. V was clipped by 5 bases and J by 8 bases; unmatched bases: 11. Germline values: CDR1 MDHEN, CDR2 SYDVKM. The CDR3 extends over 15 amino acids. The DNA for the CDR3 is TGTGCCAGCAGTCAAGGACAGGTGAACAGAGAAAAACTGTTTTTT. Translating gives CASSQGQVNREKLFF.

The CDR3 sequence is CASSVGPGVYEQYF. CDR3 bases: TGTGCCAGCAGCGTAGGCCCCGGGGTTTACGAGCAGTACTTC. J is TRBJ2-7 and V is TRBV9; D might be TRBD2 (5 bases). Germline-derived CDR1 and CDR2 are SGDLS and YYNGEE. The CDR3 is 14 amino acids. V was cut by 0 bases and J by 4 bases, with 11 bases left in between.

V and J are TRBV18 and TRBJ2-5; D possibly corresponds to TRBD1 (5 bases). Trimming removed 1 base from V and 3 bases from J, with 9 bases in between. CDR1 is KGHSH, CDR2 LQKENI, per germline. This CDR3 is 14 amino acids long. Here the CDR3 DNA reads TGTGCCAGCTCACCACTCCAGGGCGAAGAGACCCAGTACTTC. Its translation: CASSPLQGEETQYF.

V gene TRBV11-2 combines with J gene TRBJ2-3; D gene uncertain. Trimming took 0 bases from V and 2 from J, leaving 9 bases between them. The CDR3 sequence is 15 residues long. CDR1 is SGHAT, CDR2 FQNNGV, per germline. The CDR3 nucleotides are TGTGCCAGCAGCTTAGATCTGGGCGACACAGATACGCAGTATTTT. This encodes CASSLDLGDTDTQYF.

The chain recombines TRBV19 with TRBJ1-1; 7 nucleotides align to TRBD1. CDR1 is LNHDA and CDR2 is SQIVND in the germline V gene (reference sequence). Trimming took 2 bases from V and 0 from J; bases not matched to a gene: 6. The CDR3 has 16 amino acids. The CDR3 loop reads CASSIQTTGMNTEAFF. The CDR3 coding sequence is TGTGCCAGTAGTATACAAACGACAGGGATGAACACTGAAGCTTTCTTT.

V is TRBV5-4 and J is TRBJ2-7; TRBD1 matches 8 bases. This CDR3 spans 14 amino acids. Germline CDR1 and CDR2: SGHNT and YYREEE (reference sequence). Trimming took 0 bases from V and 6 from J; bases not matched to a gene: 5. As DNA, the CDR3 is TGTGCCAGCAGCTTGGTTGGACAGGGAGGCGAGCAGTACTTC. It translates to CASSLVGQGGEQYF.

The chain links TRBV3-1 (or the pseudogene TRBV3-2) to TRBJ2-5; 12 bases fit TRBD2. This CDR3 is built from 17 residues. V dropped 4 bases and J dropped 2; count of bases not matched to a gene: 8. CDR1 is LGHDT, CDR2 YNNKEL, per germline (reference sequence). The CDR3, as DNA: TGTGCCAGCAGCCCCTTGACTAGCGGGGGTGTGCAAGAGACCCAGTACTTC. Its protein product is CASSPLTSGGVQETQYF.

The chain combines TRBV19 with TRBJ2-7; 7 bases fit TRBD1. Germline-derived CDR1 and CDR2 are LNHDA and SQIVND (reference sequence). The CDR3 contains 15 residues. Germline trimming cut 4 bases from V and 2 bases from J; bases unmatched to any gene: 8. The CDR3 here is CASSTRQGVAYEQYF. The CDR3 nucleotides read TGTGCCAGTAGTACCCGACAGGGAGTGGCCTACGAGCAGTACTTC. The complete variable domain, with remaining parts taken from reference TRBV19 and TRBJ2-7, reads DGGITQSPKYLFRKEGQNVTLSCEQNLNHDAMYWYRQDPGQGLRLIYYSQIVNDFQKGDIAEGYSVSREKKESFPLTVTSAQKNPTAFYLCASSTRQGVAYEQYFGPGTRLTVT.

This rearrangement joins TRBV11-3 to TRBJ2-2, with 8 bases aligning to TRBD1. The CDR3 sequence is 15 residues long. Germline CDR1 and CDR2: SGHNT and YENEEA. Trimming cost V 3 bases and J 6 bases; bases outside gene matches: 6. The CDR3 DNA sequence: TGTGCCAGCAGCTTGACAGGGGAGAAGGCCGGGGAGCTGTTTTTT. Its protein product is CASSLTGEKAGELFF.

The CDR3: CASSYLAGGKTQYF. The CDR3 region has the DNA TGTGCCAGTAGTTATTTGGCGGGGGGTAAGACCCAGTACTTC. V and J are TRBV19 and TRBJ2-5; 8 nucleotides agree with TRBD2. CDR1 is LNHDA and CDR2 is SQIVND in the germline V gene (reference sequence). V lost 5 bases, J lost 6 bases, and 8 bases stayed unmatched. CDR3 length: 14 residues.

This sequence joins TRBV3-1 (or the pseudogene TRBV3-2) and TRBJ2-3, with D possibly being TRBD2 (7 bases). The CDR3 spans 14 residues. Germline values: CDR1 LGHDT, CDR2 YNNKEL (reference sequence). V lost 1 base to trimming and J lost 4 bases, with 9 bases between them. The CDR3 protein is CASSQGEGADTQYF. The CDR3 DNA follows: TGTGCCAGCAGCCAAGGGGAGGGGGCAGATACGCAGTATTTT.

This clone was counted once. This rearrangement joins TRBV20-1 to TRBJ1-5; D is uncertain. There are 14 residues in the CDR3. The germline V and J ends were trimmed by 3 bases and 0 bases, with 9 bases remaining between them. Germline CDR1 and CDR2: DFQATT and SNEGSKA (reference sequence). CDR3 protein: CSASSVFSNQPQHF. In nucleotides, the CDR3 is TGCAGTGCTAGTTCAGTTTTTAGCAATCAGCCCCAGCATTTT.

This clone was picked up a small number of times. The chain uses TRBV12-3 or TRBV12-4 and TRBJ2-7, with a tentative D call TRBD1 (6 bases). V lost 6 bases, J lost 2 bases, and 11 bases lay in between. This CDR3 contains 13 residues. The chain's CDR3 is CASRMGDTYEQYF. For the CDR3, the DNA is TGTGCCAGCAGAATGGGGGACACCTACGAGCAGTACTTC.

This chain joins TRBV4-3 and TRBJ1-5, with D perhaps matching TRBD1 (6 bases). V was pared by 0 bases and J by 5 bases, with 11 bases between. The CDR3 totals 15 residues. Germline CDR1 reads LGHNA; CDR2 reads YSLEER. The CDR3 here is CASSQDPGEHQPQHF. Written as DNA, the CDR3 is TGCGCCAGCAGCCAAGATCCAGGGGAGCATCAGCCCCAGCATTTT.

This clone is a singleton in its sample. The chain recombines TRBV23-1 with TRBJ1-1; TRBD1 might be the D (6 bases). TRBV23-1 is sorted into the ORF group, with uncertain function. Trimming took 3 bases from V and 1 from J, leaving 15 bases between them. This CDR3 has 16 amino acids. The DNA of the CDR3 is TGCGCCAGCAGTCATTCCAGGGGACAAGAGAACACTGAAGCTTTCTTT. The encoded protein is CASSHSRGQENTEAFF.

This clone was counted a single time. The chain carries TRBV18 and TRBJ2-5, with TRBD1 matching over 9 bases. Trimming at V came to 3 bases and at J to 6 bases, leaving 2 bases not matched to a gene. The CDR3 sequence is 13 residues long. Germline V lookup: CDR1 KGHSH, CDR2 LQKENI. The CDR3 loop is CASSPDRGQTQYF. In DNA form, the CDR3 reads TGTGCCAGCTCACCGGACAGGGGACAGACCCAGTACTTC.

This chain connects TRBV27 to TRBJ2-5; 8 nucleotides align to TRBD2. The germline gives CDR1 MNHEY, CDR2 SMNVEV (reference sequence). The J segment lost 5 bases and the V segment lost 6 bases, leaving 8 bases of the junction unmatched. The CDR3 spans 14 residues. The CDR3 sequence: CASRQGLDGETQYF. As DNA, the CDR3 is TGTGCCAGCAGACAGGGACTAGATGGGGAGACCCAGTACTTC.

The gene calls are TRBV5-6 and TRBJ2-1; 7 bases align to TRBD2. With 0 bases clipped from V and 1 base from J, the junction kept 10 bases outside the gene matches. Germline V gene data show CDR1 as SGHDT and CDR2 as YYEEEE. The CDR3 covers 18 residues. Here the CDR3 DNA reads TGTGCCAGCAGCTTGGGGCCCCCTAGCGGCGAGTCCTACAATGAGCAGTTCTTC. This translates into CASSLGPPSGESYNEQFF.

In this sample, this clone turned up once. The chain links TRBV7-9 to TRBJ1-1; 9 nucleotides agree with TRBD1. CDR1 is SEHNR, CDR2 FQNEAQ, per germline (reference sequence). This CDR3 contains 14 residues. V lost 5 bases to trimming and J lost 5 bases; unmatched junction nucleotides: 6. The CDR3 here is CASSVYRGRTEAFF. CDR3 nucleotides: TGTGCCAGCAGCGTTTACAGGGGGCGAACTGAAGCTTTCTTT. Together with reference TRBV7-9 and TRBJ1-1, the CDR3 gives the full variable domain: DTGVSQNPRHKITKRGQNVTFRCDPISEHNRLYWYRQTLGQGPEFLTYFQNEAQLEKSRLLSDRFSAERPKGSFSTLEIQRTEQGDSAMYLCASSVYRGRTEAFFGQGTRLTVV.

The genes are TRBV2 and TRBJ1-1; 7 bases map to TRBD1. V lost 5 bases and J lost 2; bases outside the gene matches: 8. The CDR3 spans 15 residues. The germline V gene has CDR1 SNHLY and CDR2 FYNNEI. Written as DNA, the CDR3 is TGTGCCAGCAGTCCCTCAAGACAGGGTAACACTGAAGCTTTCTTT. Its protein product is CASSPSRQGNTEAFF.

The chain joins TRBV3-1 (or the pseudogene TRBV3-2) to TRBJ2-7, with D possibly being TRBD2 (6 bases). Per the germline V gene, CDR1 is LGHDT and CDR2 is YNNKEL (reference sequence). CDR3 length equals 13 residues. The V gene lost 4 bases and the J gene lost 6 bases, with 13 bases spanning the gap. CDR3 loop: CASSRRAAGEQYF. In DNA form, the CDR3 reads TGTGCCAGCAGCCGGAGGGCAGCGGGCGAGCAGTACTTC.

V and J are TRBV10-3 and TRBJ2-5; TRBD1 matches 8 bases. The trim removed 0 bases at V and 5 bases at J, leaving 11 bases unmatched. The CDR3 contains 17 residues. Germline V gene sequence: CDR1 ENHRY, CDR2 SYGVKD. CDR3 region: CAISESRQGRGRETQYF. CDR3 nucleotide sequence: TGTGCCATCAGTGAGTCTCGACAGGGGCGAGGTCGGGAGACCCAGTACTTC.

This rearrangement joins TRBV2 to TRBJ2-3; 7 bases agree with TRBD1. With V trimmed by 8 bases and J by 6 bases, 11 bases remained unmatched. Germline assignment: CDR1 SNHLY and CDR2 FYNNEI. This CDR3 has 14 residues. CDR3 sequence: CASSDRVGADTQYF. CDR3 in DNA: TGTGCCAGCTCCGACAGGGTGGGTGCGGATACGCAGTATTTT.

V and J are TRBV7-9 and TRBJ2-7, with 9 bases matching TRBD1. Germline loops: CDR1 SEHNR, CDR2 FQNEAQ (reference sequence). The CDR3 has 14 amino acids. Unmatched junction bases numbered 6, after V lost 4 bases and J lost 5 bases. The CDR3 is CASSSTGQGNEQYF. In DNA form, the CDR3 reads TGTGCCAGCAGCTCGACGGGACAGGGTAACGAGCAGTACTTC.

This clone was seen a single time. The chain recombines TRBV6-5 with TRBJ2-1; 9 bases agree with TRBD2. V was pared by 3 bases and J by 4 bases, with 4 bases of the junction left unmatched. Germline V CDR1 and CDR2: MNHEY, SVGAGI. CDR3 length equals 15 residues. In DNA, the CDR3 is TGTGCCAGCAGTTATAGCGGGGGCCCGTACAATGAGCAGTTCTTC. As protein: CASSYSGGPYNEQFF.

The chain is built from TRBV29-1 and TRBJ2-3, with TRBD2 as a possible D gene (5 bases). Germline V gene lookup returns CDR1 SQVTM and CDR2 ANQGSEA. Trimming stripped 7 bases from V and 1 base from J, with 9 bases between. The CDR3 spans 12 residues. The CDR3 reads CSERSGTDTQYF. CDR3 coding DNA: TGCAGCGAGCGTAGCGGCACAGATACGCAGTATTTT.

V is TRBV5-6 and J is TRBJ2-3, with D possibly matching TRBD1 (6 bases). CDR3 length: 14 amino acids. Deletions cut 6 bases from V and 1 base from J, with 12 bases between. Germline lookup yields CDR1 SGHDT and CDR2 YYEEEE. The CDR3: CASNAKGGTDTQYF. In DNA, the CDR3 is TGTGCCAGCAACGCCAAGGGGGGCACAGATACGCAGTATTTT.